Listed below are T cell receptor beta chains from one sample, sequenced in a study of CD8 T cell repertoires and HIV-1 epitope variants. Sequenced by immunoSEQ multiplex PCR; TCRdb stores in-frame clones only, minus some. The sample has roughly 5,600 clones; less than 65% are singletons. Their recognized antigens are unknown. The sequenced sample was cultured CD8+ T cells derived from PBMCs. All receptors derive from a male donor with HIV. The CDR3 runs from the conserved cysteine through the conserved F or W. D genes are given only for firm matches. Size is stated for part of the rows, as once, few or many counts, or as a class when the clone is expanded.

abundance	j_gene	v_gene	d_gene	len	CDR3aa	CDR3nt
-	TRBJ2-3	TRBV25-1	TRBD2	16	CASSRTSGGRTDTQYF	TGTGCCAGCTCCAGGACTAGCGGGGGCCGCACAGATACGCAGTATTTT
few	TRBJ1-1	TRBV19	-	13	CASSNREDTEAFF	TGTGCCAGTAGTAACAGGGAGGACACTGAAGCTTTCTTT
once	TRBJ1-1	TRBV10-1	-	13	CASSELRYSEAFF	TGCGCCAGCAGTGAGCTGAGGTATTCTGAAGCTTTCTTT
-	TRBJ2-3	TRBV5-1	TRBD1	15	CASSFGQGGTDTQYF	TGCGCCAGCAGCTTCGGACAGGGAGGCACAGATACGCAGTATTTT
-	TRBJ1-5	TRBV27	-	15	CASSLSGYSNQPQHF	TGTGCCAGCAGTTTATCTGGGTATAGCAATCAGCCCCAGCATTTT
once	TRBJ1-5	TRBV28	-	14	CASINHREDQPQHF	TGTGCCAGCATCAACCACAGGGAAGATCAGCCCCAGCATTTT
-	TRBJ2-1	TRBV9	-	14	CASSPRDIYNEQFF	TGTGCCAGCAGCCCTAGGGACATCTACAATGAGCAGTTCTTC
-	TRBJ2-7	TRBV28	TRBD1	16	CASSWSLGQSLYEQYF	TGTGCCAGCAGTTGGTCACTGGGACAGAGCCTCTACGAGCAGTACTTC
-	TRBJ1-1	TRBV5-1	-	13	CASSPLEGTEAFF	TGCGCCAGCAGCCCCTTGGAGGGGACTGAAGCTTTCTTT
-	TRBJ1-1	TRBV18	-	14	CASSPFPDNTEAFF	TGTGCCAGCTCACCATTTCCAGATAACACTGAAGCTTTCTTT
-	TRBJ1-6	TRBV2	-	15	CASSITQAQNSPLHF	TGTGCCAGCAGTATTACACAGGCACAGAATTCACCCCTCCACTTT
medium-sized	TRBJ1-4	TRBV15	-	14	CATSRDRGGEKLFF	TGTGCCACCAGCAGAGACAGGGGTGGGGAAAAACTGTTTTTT
-	TRBJ1-1	TRBV30	-	12	CAWSLGGTEAFF	TGTGCCTGGAGTCTGGGGGGCACTGAAGCTTTCTTT
-	TRBJ2-3	TRBV7-8	TRBD2	15	CASSLGVAGADTQYF	TGTGCCAGCAGCTTAGGGGTAGCGGGAGCAGATACGCAGTATTTT
few	TRBJ2-7	TRBV19	TRBD2	11	CASSPGGEQYF	TGTGCCAGTAGCCCGGGGGGAGAGCAGTACTTC
medium-sized	TRBJ2-5	TRBV5-6	-	14	CASSFLTPQETQYF	TGTGCCAGCAGCTTCCTAACACCTCAAGAGACCCAGTACTTC
-	TRBJ1-3	TRBV28	-	15	CASSTRQGVGNTIYF	TGTGCCAGCAGTACCCGCCAGGGTGTCGGAAACACCATATATTTT
-	TRBJ2-7	TRBV11-1	TRBD1	14	CASSLAGTGDEQYF	TGTGCCAGCAGCTTAGCCGGGACAGGGGACGAGCAGTACTTC
-	TRBJ2-3	TRBV27	TRBD2	16	CASRTLFLAGEVTQYF	TGTGCCAGCCGCACCCTATTTTTAGCGGGAGAGGTTACGCAGTATTTT
-	TRBJ2-1	TRBV15	-	13	CATSPQKNNEQFF	TGTGCCACCAGCCCACAGAAAAACAATGAGCAGTTCTTC
-	TRBJ1-2	TRBV7-9	-	13	CASSPDSNYGYTF	TGTGCCAGCAGCCCTGACAGCAACTATGGCTACACCTTC
-	TRBJ2-7	TRBV27	-	15	CASSFQGPSSYEQYF	TGTGCCAGCAGTTTTCAGGGGCCTAGCTCCTACGAGCAGTACTTC
few	TRBJ2-7	TRBV4-1	-	14	CASSRGGLADEQYF	TGCGCCAGCAGCCGAGGGGGGCTAGCTGACGAGCAGTACTTC
-	TRBJ2-2	TRBV30	-	16	CAWSNPWQGEVGELFF	TGTGCCTGGAGTAACCCTTGGCAGGGTGAGGTAGGGGAGCTGTTTTTT
-	TRBJ2-1	TRBV15	-	13	CATSRGGEGEQFF	TGTGCCACCAGCAGAGGGGGTGAGGGTGAGCAGTTCTTC
few	TRBJ1-1	TRBV5-1	-	15	CASSFGPTGGTEAFF	TGCGCCAGCAGTTTTGGGCCCACCGGAGGCACTGAAGCTTTCTTT
-	TRBJ1-1	TRBV5-1	TRBD1	16	CASSFGTGGLNTEAFF	TGCGCCAGCAGCTTCGGGACAGGGGGCTTGAACACTGAAGCTTTCTTT
-	TRBJ2-7	TRBV19	-	15	CASSIALGGSYEQYF	TGTGCCAGTAGTATAGCCCTCGGAGGGTCCTACGAGCAGTACTTC
once	TRBJ2-7	TRBV5-4	-	13	CASSSDRSYEQYF	TGTGCCAGCAGCAGCGACAGGAGTTACGAGCAGTACTTC
-	TRBJ1-1	TRBV6-4	-	13	CSITGTMNTEAFF	TGTTCAATAACAGGGACCATGAACACTGAAGCTTTCTTT
-	TRBJ2-1	TRBV7-3	-	16	CASSPLSGVTYNEQFF	TGTGCCAGCAGCCCACTGTCGGGGGTGACCTACAATGAGCAGTTCTTC
-	TRBJ1-1	TRBV27	TRBD1	13	CASRRTGSTEAFF	TGTGCCAGCAGAAGGACAGGCTCCACTGAAGCTTTCTTT
-	TRBJ2-7	TRBV2	TRBD1	14	CASRGQEEPYEQYF	TGTGCCAGCAGAGGACAGGAAGAACCCTACGAGCAGTACTTC
once	TRBJ2-1	TRBV7-9	-	15	CASSLSSGVYNEQFF	TGTGCCAGCAGCTTATCGTCGGGAGTTTACAATGAGCAGTTCTTC
-	TRBJ2-7	TRBV13	-	16	CASSRVRQAAVREQYF	TGTGCCAGCAGCCGCGTTCGACAAGCAGCCGTGCGGGAGCAGTACTTC
-	TRBJ2-1	TRBV27	-	15	CASSLIAGTYNEQFF	TGTGCCAGCAGCCTAATTGCGGGCACCTACAATGAGCAGTTCTTC
-	TRBJ2-3	TRBV28	TRBD1	15	CASSAGGGGTDTQYF	TGTGCCAGCAGCGCAGGGGGCGGTGGCACAGATACGCAGTATTTT
few	TRBJ1-2	TRBV5-4	-	13	CASSLGQVYGYTF	TGTGCCAGCAGCTTGGGACAGGTTTATGGCTACACCTTC
few	TRBJ1-1	TRBV18	-	13	CASSPTLDTEAFF	TGTGCCAGCTCACCAACGTTGGACACTGAAGCTTTCTTT
-	TRBJ1-2	TRBV25-1	-	13	CASSEQGNYGYTF	TGTGCCAGCAGTGAACAGGGCAACTATGGCTACACCTTC
-	TRBJ1-1	TRBV7-9	-	16	CASSQDVGQGNTEAFF	TGCGCCAGCAGCCAAGATGTTGGGCAGGGGAACACTGAAGCTTTCTTT
few	TRBJ1-1	TRBV7-9	-	15	CASSSPGLPNTEAFF	TGTGCCAGCAGCTCGCCCGGGCTCCCGAACACTGAAGCTTTCTTT
once	TRBJ2-1	TRBV5-1	TRBD1	15	CASSLSGQGTHEQFF	TGCGCCAGCAGCTTATCGGGACAGGGAACCCATGAGCAGTTCTTC
-	TRBJ2-7	TRBV29-1	-	15	CSVEVLDSYSYEQYF	TGCAGCGTTGAAGTGCTGGACTCGTACTCCTACGAGCAGTACTTC
-	TRBJ2-2	TRBV7-2	TRBD2	16	CASTEAGGLITGELFF	TGTGCCAGCACCGAAGCGGGGGGGCTTATCACCGGGGAGCTGTTTTTT
-	TRBJ1-2	TRBV29-1	TRBD1	14	CSVITGAIGYGYTF	TGCAGCGTTATTACAGGGGCGATCGGCTATGGCTACACCTTC
large	TRBJ1-2	TRBV5-1	-	14	CASSSQETNYGYTF	TGCGCCAGCAGCTCGCAGGAGACTAACTATGGCTACACCTTC
once	TRBJ2-5	TRBV5-1	-	15	CASSEGRSSWETQYF	TGCGCCAGCAGCGAGGGACGGAGTAGTTGGGAGACCCAGTACTTC
-	TRBJ2-5	TRBV27	-	16	CASSPFRDLEGETQYF	TGTGCCAGCAGCCCCTTCCGGGACTTAGAGGGAGAGACCCAGTACTTC
-	TRBJ2-3	TRBV9	TRBD1	15	CASSTQQGDTDTQYF	TGTGCCAGCAGCACACAACAGGGGGATACAGATACGCAGTATTTT
-	TRBJ2-2	TRBV28	-	14	CASSLIGSGGELFF	TGTGCCAGCAGTTTGATCGGGTCGGGCGGGGAGCTGTTTTTT
-	TRBJ2-2	TRBV6-1	TRBD2	13	CATLQREGGELFF	TGTGCCACCTTACAGCGGGAAGGGGGGGAGCTGTTTTTT
-	TRBJ2-7	TRBV27	-	11	CASGREYEQYF	TGTGCCAGCGGGCGAGAATACGAGCAGTACTTC
-	TRBJ2-1	TRBV9	TRBD2	17	CASSVEGLAGEYNEQFF	TGTGCCAGCAGCGTAGAGGGACTAGCGGGGGAATACAATGAGCAGTTCTTC
-	TRBJ2-7	TRBV25-1	TRBD2	13	CATGGASGYEQYF	TGTGCCACCGGAGGCGCTAGCGGTTACGAGCAGTACTTC